Listed here are 30 T cell receptor beta chains from one sample, sequenced in a study of blood T cell repertoires in COVID-19. The data were produced by immunoSEQ multiplex PCR, yet TCRdb's version contains in-frame clones alone and is incomplete. Here the sample spans over 30,000 clones, about 85% being singletons. Sequenced: peripheral blood. The receptors originated from a man older than 75 with active or convalescent COVID-19.

The V gene is TRBV7-9, the J gene TRBJ1-1; the match to TRBD1 covers 10 bases. This CDR3 comprises 13 residues. Germline CDR1 is SEHNR and CDR2 is FQNEAQ (reference sequence). V lost 8 bases and J lost 5; bases outside the gene matches: 5. The CDR3 loop is CASGRTGGTEAFF. The CDR3 DNA sequence: TGTGCCAGCGGACGGACAGGGGGAACTGAAGCTTTCTTT.

The chain couples TRBV7-3 to TRBJ2-1, with a possible D match to TRBD2 (6 bases). This CDR3 spans 15 amino acids. V lost 5 bases to trimming and J lost 2 bases, with 13 bases between them. CDR1 and CDR2 (germline): SGHTA, FQGTGA. CDR3 residues: CASSPPAGPYNEQFF. The CDR3 nucleotides are TGTGCCAGCAGCCCCCCAGCGGGCCCCTACAATGAGCAGTTCTTC.

V and J are TRBV7-9 and TRBJ1-2, with 9 bases aligning to TRBD1. CDR1 is SEHNR and CDR2 is FQNEAQ in the germline V gene (reference sequence). Trimming removed 4 bases from V and 8 bases from J; junction bases left unmatched: 5. The CDR3 has 13 amino acids. This CDR3 is CASSSRTGEGYTF. The CDR3 coding sequence is TGTGCCAGCAGCTCGAGGACAGGGGAAGGCTACACCTTC.

The rearrangement joins TRBV15 to TRBJ2-1; 10 bases align to TRBD2. The J segment lost 12 bases and the V segment lost 0 bases, leaving 11 bases of the junction unmatched. The CDR3 spans 16 residues. Germline V gives CDR1 LNHNV, CDR2 YYDKDF (reference sequence). CDR3 region: CATSRDRASGGRRQFF. The CDR3 DNA reads as TGTGCCACCAGCAGAGATCGGGCTAGCGGGGGACGAAGGCAGTTCTTC.

The chain carries TRBV19 and TRBJ1-1, with D perhaps matching TRBD1 (6 bases). The V gene lost 4 bases and the J gene lost 0 bases, with 15 bases spanning the gap. The CDR3 has 16 amino acids. The germline gives CDR1 LNHDA, CDR2 SQIVND (reference sequence). Here the CDR3 reads CASSNGQGTLNTEAFF. CDR3 in DNA: TGTGCCAGTAGTAATGGGCAGGGGACCTTGAACACTGAAGCTTTCTTT.

This clone was recorded once. The V gene is TRBV4-1, the J gene TRBJ1-4; maybe TRBD1 (5 bases). The CDR3 totals 14 residues. Trimming pared 1 base from V and 12 bases from J, leaving 15 bases between. Germline loops: CDR1 MGHRA, CDR2 YSYEKL. The CDR3 nucleotides are TGCGCCAGCAGCCAAGTTAATAGCAGGGTGGAACTGTTTTTT. It specifies CASSQVNSRVELFF.

The chain carries TRBV5-1 and TRBJ2-7; TRBD1 matches 8 bases. The CDR3 totals 15 residues. Germline loops: CDR1 SGHRS, CDR2 YFSETQ. J was trimmed by 0 bases and V by 3 bases; bases with no gene match: 5. CDR3 nucleotides: TGCGCCAGCAGCTGGGGACAGGCCGACTCCTACGAGCAGTACTTC. Translated: CASSWGQADSYEQYF.

The chain employs TRBV4-2 and TRBJ2-2; TRBD2 aligns across 13 bases. Germline V gene lookup returns CDR1 LGHNA and CDR2 YNFKEQ. Unmatched junction bases numbered 6, after V lost 4 bases and J lost 7 bases. The CDR3 is made up of 16 amino acids. CDR3 nucleotide sequence: TGTGCCAGCAGCCCCACTAGCGGGGGGGCGGTCGGGGAGCTGTTTTTT. Amino acid sequence: CASSPTSGGAVGELFF.

This chain connects TRBV9 to TRBJ1-2; TRBD1 is a possible D gene (6 bases). V lost 3 bases and J 6 bases, leaving 18 bases between the germline ends. In germline, CDR1 is SGDLS, CDR2 YYNGEE. This CDR3 region has 15 residues. In DNA form, the CDR3 reads TGTGCCAGCAGCGCTTCTGGAACAGGGCTAGATGGCTACACCTTC. Its protein product is CASSASGTGLDGYTF.

The genes are TRBV18 and TRBJ2-6; D may be TRBD2 (5 bases). V was pared by 1 base and J by 0 bases, with 13 bases between. The germline V gene has CDR1 KGHSH and CDR2 LQKENI. This CDR3 region has 18 residues. In nucleotides, the CDR3 is TGTGCCAGCTCACCACGTGATGTCGGGGTCTCTGGGGCCAACGTCCTGACTTTC. It translates to CASSPRDVGVSGANVLTF. The complete variable domain, with remaining parts taken from reference TRBV18 and TRBJ2-6, reads NAGVMQNPRHLVRRRGQEARLRCSPMKGHSHVYWYRQLPEEGLKFMVYLQKENIIDESGMPKERFSAEFPKEGPSILRIQQVVRGDSAAYFCASSPRDVGVSGANVLTFGAGSRLTVL.

The chain carries TRBV5-1 and TRBJ1-2, with D possibly TRBD1 on 5 matching bases. The CDR3 is 13 amino acids. Germline V CDR1 and CDR2: SGHRS, YFSETQ. V gave up 1 base and J gave up 5 bases, with 9 bases separating them. This CDR3 reads CASSLTGLYGYTF. As DNA, the CDR3 is TGCGCCAGCAGCTTGACAGGTCTTTATGGCTACACCTTC.

This rearrangement joins TRBV11-3 to TRBJ2-1; TRBD1 agrees at 7 bases. The CDR3 spans 18 residues. Germline V gene sequence: CDR1 SGHNT, CDR2 YENEEA. Trimming took 0 bases from V and 7 from J; bases not matched to a gene: 15. In DNA, the CDR3 is TGTGCCAGCAGCTTAGATGCAAACCCCATCCTCAGGGGGAATGAGCAGTTCTTC. As protein: CASSLDANPILRGNEQFF.

The chain carries TRBV1 and TRBJ2-1; the table's D call of TRBD2 was not tested on the DNA. TRBV1 is a listed pseudogene. This CDR3 has 17 residues. The DNA for the CDR3 is TGCACCAGCAGCCCGGGGACTAGCGGGGGCCTTAACAATGAGCAGTTCTTC. This encodes CTSSPGTSGGLNNEQFF.

The chain uses TRBV6-5 and TRBJ2-5, with TRBD2 as a possible D gene (5 bases). This CDR3 region has 15 residues. CDR1 and CDR2 (germline): MNHEY, SVGAGI. The V end was cut by 4 bases, the J end by 2 bases, with 14 bases between. DNA of the CDR3: TGTGCCAGCAGTTCGATAGGACGGGAACAAGAGACCCAGTACTTC. Translating it yields CASSSIGREQETQYF.

This sequence joins TRBV7-8 and TRBJ1-2; D is perhaps TRBD1 (6 bases). The CDR3 is 14 amino acids. Trimming shortened V by 4 bases and J by 10 bases, and 19 bases separated the two germline ends. Germline values: CDR1 SGHVS, CDR2 FQNEAQ. The CDR3 region has the DNA TGTGCCAGCAGCTACTCCACAGGGAGTGCTGACTACACCTTC. Translation: CASSYSTGSADYTF.

The chain's CDR3 is CASSLVGPGGIYGYTF. The CDR3 region has the DNA TGTGCCAGCTCCCTAGTAGGTCCGGGAGGAATCTATGGCTACACCTTC. The V and J genes are TRBV9 and TRBJ1-2; no reliable D call. V lost 7 bases and J lost 4, with 23 bases in between. This CDR3 comprises 16 residues. The germline V gene has CDR1 SGDLS and CDR2 YYNGEE.

The gene calls are TRBV27 and TRBJ2-7; possible D gene TRBD2, 5 bases. The germline CDR1 and CDR2 sequences are MNHEY and SMNVEV (reference sequence). V was shortened by 9 bases and J by 2 bases, with 20 bases between the two germline ends. The CDR3 sequence is 15 residues long. The CDR3 DNA is TGTGCCAGTCGGTCTAGTGCGGGTAGTACCTACGAGCAGTACTTC. This encodes CASRSSAGSTYEQYF.

CDR3 loop: CASSDSQGRIYGYTF. The CDR3 DNA reads TGTGCCAGCAGTGATTCTCAGGGGCGAATCTATGGCTACACCTTC. V gene TRBV6-1 combines with J gene TRBJ1-2; a possible D gene is TRBD1 (6 bases). V shed 3 bases and J shed 4 bases, with 15 bases lying between them. Germline CDR1 reads MNHNS; CDR2 reads SASEGT. The CDR3 spans 15 residues.

V and J are TRBV25-1 and TRBJ2-7; a possible D gene is TRBD1 (6 bases). Trimming took 4 bases from V and 0 from J, leaving 10 bases between them. CDR1 MGHDK and CDR2 SYGVNS come from the germline V gene. This CDR3 has 14 residues. This CDR3 reads CASSVVGGSYEQYF. For the CDR3, the DNA is TGTGCCAGCAGTGTAGTAGGGGGCTCCTACGAGCAGTACTTC.

The genes are TRBV15 and TRBJ2-5; tentative D call: TRBD2 (5 bases). Germline CDR1 reads LNHNV; CDR2 reads YYDKDF (reference sequence). V shed 0 bases and J shed 5 bases, with 13 bases lying between them. The CDR3 extends over 15 amino acids. CDR3 in DNA: TGTGCCACCAGCAGAGAAGGGCGTACGGGGGAGACCCAGTACTTC. This encodes CATSREGRTGETQYF.

The chain couples TRBV7-9 to TRBJ2-1, with 12 bases matching TRBD1. Germline CDR1 SEHNR, CDR2 FQNEAQ (reference sequence). The CDR3 contains 19 residues. V lost 3 bases to trimming and J lost 7 bases; unmatched junction nucleotides: 16. CDR3: CASSFTGQGAKMDPNEQFF. For the CDR3, the DNA is TGTGCCAGCAGCTTTACGGGACAGGGGGCAAAGATGGACCCAAATGAGCAGTTCTTC.

This sequence joins TRBV5-1 and TRBJ2-2; a possible D gene is TRBD1 (6 bases). Trimming shortened V by 2 bases and J by 0 bases, and 8 bases separated the two germline ends. The CDR3 loop spans 15 amino acids. Germline lookup yields CDR1 SGHRS and CDR2 YFSETQ. The CDR3 loop is CASSFTGPNTGELFF. The CDR3 DNA reads as TGCGCCAGCAGCTTTACAGGGCCGAACACCGGGGAGCTGTTTTTT.

This clone was seen just once. The chain is built from TRBV6-2 or TRBV6-3 and TRBJ1-1, with 8 bases that match TRBD1. Germline V gene data show CDR1 as MNHEY and CDR2 as SVGEGT. V was pared by 5 bases and J by 1 base, with 9 bases of the junction left unmatched. The CDR3 is made up of 16 amino acids. CDR3 residues: CASSTGQGSGNTEAFF. The CDR3 nucleotides read TGTGCCAGCAGTACCGGACAGGGTAGTGGGAACACTGAAGCTTTCTTT.

The V call is TRBV10-3, the J call TRBJ1-1; 11 bases agree with TRBD1. J gave up 7 bases and V 6 bases, and 10 bases lay outside the gene matches. The CDR3 runs to 15 residues. Per germline, CDR1 ENHRY and CDR2 SYGVKD. The CDR3 DNA reads as TGTGCCATCAGACCCGATCGGACAGGGGGCGGTGAAGCTTTCTTT. This encodes CAIRPDRTGGGEAFF.

The chain couples TRBV7-3 to TRBJ2-3; maybe TRBD2 (7 bases). Trimming took 5 bases from V and 2 from J, leaving 11 bases between them. Looked up from germline, CDR1 is SGHTA and CDR2 is FQGTGA. The CDR3 length is 14 residues. CDR3 coding DNA: TGTGCCAGCAGCGGCGGGGGCCCCACAGATACGCAGTATTTT. This encodes CASSGGGPTDTQYF.

The J gene is TRBJ2-1, the V gene TRBV11-2; 7 nucleotides line up with TRBD2. V lost 6 bases and J lost 7; bases outside the gene matches: 6. This CDR3 contains 13 residues. The germline CDR1 and CDR2 sequences are SGHAT and FQNNGV. Written as DNA, the CDR3 is TGTGCCAGCAGAACCTGGACTAGTAATGAGCAGTTCTTC. Translation gives CASRTWTSNEQFF.

The chain links TRBV7-2 to TRBJ2-2, with 9 bases that match TRBD2. The CDR3 is made up of 16 amino acids. V lost 1 base to trimming and J lost 5 bases; unmatched junction nucleotides: 5. Germline lookup yields CDR1 SGHTA and CDR2 FQGNSA. The CDR3 DNA reads as TGTGCCAGCAGCTTAGGCCTAGCGGGGACTACCGGGGAGCTGTTTTTT. Encoded protein: CASSLGLAGTTGELFF.

The V gene is TRBV10-3, the J gene TRBJ1-2; D is possibly TRBD1 (6 bases). The CDR3 has 13 amino acids. The V gene lost 6 bases and the J gene lost 6 bases, with 14 bases spanning the gap. In germline, CDR1 is ENHRY, CDR2 SYGVKD. The CDR3 reads CAISQDSINGYTF. The CDR3 coding sequence is TGTGCCATCAGCCAGGACAGCATCAATGGCTACACCTTC.

J is TRBJ1-2 and V is TRBV4-3, with 7 bases aligning to TRBD1. The germline gives CDR1 LGHNA, CDR2 YSLEER. Trimming at V came to 6 bases and at J to 7 bases, leaving 17 bases not matched to a gene. The CDR3 sequence is 16 residues long. The CDR3, as DNA: TGCGCCAGCAGACCAAGTCACAGGGGCTATATAGGTGGCTACACCTTC. Its protein is CASRPSHRGYIGGYTF.

The rearrangement joins TRBV5-1 to TRBJ2-2; TRBD2 agrees at 9 bases. V lost 2 bases, J lost 3 bases, and 5 bases stayed unmatched. This CDR3 has 16 amino acids. Germline-derived CDR1 and CDR2 are SGHRS and YFSETQ. CDR3 nucleotide sequence: TGCGCCAGCAGCTTCCTAGCGGGGAGCTACACCGGGGAGCTGTTTTTT. Amino acid sequence: CASSFLAGSYTGELFF.